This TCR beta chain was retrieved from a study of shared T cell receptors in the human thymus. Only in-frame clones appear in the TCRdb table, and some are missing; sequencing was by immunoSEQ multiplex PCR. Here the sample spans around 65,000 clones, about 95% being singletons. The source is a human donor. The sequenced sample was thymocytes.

The CDR3 DNA reads TGTGCCACCAGCAGTTCAAGAGGGCCGCGACACAATGAGCAGTTCTTC. Its translation: CATSSSRGPRHNEQFF. The J gene is TRBJ2-1, the V gene TRBV15; D is possibly TRBD2 (5 bases). The germline V gene encodes CDR1 LNHNV and CDR2 YYDKDF (reference sequence). V was trimmed by 3 bases and J by 5 bases, leaving 17 bases between them. The CDR3 extends over 16 amino acids.